Below, 14 T cell receptor beta chains from the same sample are listed, as sequenced in a study of T cells expressing NK-cell markers. One entry per CDR3 protein, without DNA, is what TCRdb gives after re-calling the 5' RACE reads. The sample data list a few hundred thousand distinct CDR3 sequences. Sequencing was performed on blood T cells: a sorted CD56 or NKG2C T cell subset, CD4+ or CD8+ T cells, or bulk PBMC T cells (not recorded which). The receptor source for this set is a man aged 18-70 years in good health.

This chain links TRBV5-4 with TRBJ2-5; TCRdb outputs TRBD1, but without DNA this stays unchecked. CDR3 length: 15 residues. From germline, CDR1 is SGHNT and CDR2 YYREEE (reference sequence). The CDR3 reads CASSLTGTGGETQYF.

The chain joins TRBV11-1 to TRBJ2-4; the D call from TCRdb, TRBD1, cannot be confirmed without DNA. This CDR3 spans 13 amino acids. The V gene's germline CDR1 is SGHAT and CDR2 FQDESV (reference sequence). The CDR3 region is CASSNGQKNIQYF.

J is TRBJ2-1 and V is TRBV11-2; TCRdb lists TRBD2, though no DNA is available to test this call. Germline assignment: CDR1 SGHAT and CDR2 FQNNGV. CDR3 length: 16 residues. The CDR3 reads CASSPGGASGVSEQFF.

The rearrangement uses TRBV5-1 and TRBJ2-5; TCRdb reports TRBD1, a call that lacks DNA to check it against. The CDR3 extends over 15 amino acids. Germline-derived CDR1 and CDR2 are SGHRS and YFSETQ. CDR3 residues: CASSFRDTKIETQYF.

The chain joins TRBV5-1 to TRBJ2-7; TCRdb returns TRBD2, unconfirmable since there is no DNA. Germline CDR1 is SGHRS and CDR2 is YFSETQ. This CDR3 comprises 14 residues. CDR3 amino acids: CASSLAGMAGEQYF.

J is TRBJ2-5 and V is TRBV5-1; TCRdb's D call of TRBD2 is untestable without DNA. This CDR3 spans 15 amino acids. Germline V CDR1 and CDR2: SGHRS, YFSETQ. This CDR3 reads CASSLVGGGPETQYF.

J is TRBJ2-3 and V is TRBV20-1; the TRBD2 assignment by TCRdb is unverifiable without DNA. The CDR3 covers 15 residues. CDR1 DFQATT and CDR2 SNEGSKA come from the germline V gene (reference sequence). CDR3 loop: CSAARLAGGVDTQYF.

The CDR3 is CASSHVKGKLKRAKNIQYF. The genes are TRBV4-1 and TRBJ2-4; the D gene TCRdb calls, TRBD2, cannot be checked with no DNA. The CDR3 covers 19 residues. Germline CDR1 and CDR2: MGHRA and YSYEKL.

V gene TRBV6-6 combines with J gene TRBJ2-7. This CDR3 has 13 amino acids. Germline assignment: CDR1 MNHNY and CDR2 SVGAGI (reference sequence). CDR3 residues: CASSYSWSYEQYF.

V and J are TRBV5-5 and TRBJ2-4; checking the TCRdb D call of TRBD1 is not possible without DNA. Germline CDR1 reads SGHKS; CDR2 reads YYEKEE (reference sequence). The CDR3 sequence is 17 residues long. The chain's CDR3 is CASSLAAKRPWLDIQYF. Together with reference TRBV5-5 and TRBJ2-4, the CDR3 gives the full variable domain: DAGVTQSPTHLIKTRGQQVTLRCSPISGHKSVSWYQQVLGQGPQFIFQYYEKEERGRGNFPDRFSARQFPNYSSELNVNALLLGDSALYLCASSLAAKRPWLDIQYFGAGTRLSVL.

CDR3 residues: CATSVTPAEQYF. This chain links TRBV24-1 with TRBJ2-7. The CDR3 length is 12 residues. Germline V gives CDR1 KGHDR, CDR2 SFDVKD.

The genes are TRBV14 and TRBJ2-5; with no DNA, the TCRdb D assignment of TRBD1 cannot be verified. Germline V gene sequence: CDR1 SGHDN, CDR2 FVKESK. This CDR3 has 18 residues. CDR3 residues: CASSQDPTRGRYQETQYF. The full variable domain, its missing parts supplied by reference TRBV14 and TRBJ2-5, is EAGVTQFPSHSVIEKGQTVTLRCDPISGHDNLYWYRRVMGKEIKFLLHFVKESKQDESGMPNNRFLAERTGGTYSTLKVQPAELEDSGVYFCASSQDPTRGRYQETQYFGPGTRLLVL.

This sequence joins TRBV9 and TRBJ2-1; the D gene TCRdb calls, TRBD1, cannot be checked with no DNA. This CDR3 is 16 amino acids long. Germline V gives CDR1 SGDLS, CDR2 YYNGEE. The CDR3 region is CASSVVPRGGTNEQFF.

The V call is TRBV5-1, the J call TRBJ2-7; TCRdb gives TRBD1 as the D gene, but with no DNA this cannot be confirmed. From germline, CDR1 is SGHRS and CDR2 YFSETQ. The CDR3 has 13 amino acids. The CDR3 spells CASSYQGNYEQYF. The full variable domain, completed using reference TRBV5-1 and TRBJ2-7, is KAGVTQTPRYLIKTRGQQVTLSCSPISGHRSVSWYQQTPGQGLQFLFEYFSETQRNKGNFPGRFSGRQFSNSRSEMNVSTLELGDSALYLCASSYQGNYEQYFGPGTRLTVT.